Presented here are 19 T cell receptor beta chains from one specimen sequenced in a study of shared clonotypes between healthy human individuals. Clones were sequenced by immunoSEQ multiplex PCR, and TCRdb holds only the in-frame ones, with some missing. The sample records around 440,000 clones, 75% to 80% being singletons. The sample comprised PBMCs. Receptor source: a woman aged 35 to 49 in good health. Some clones in this sample may be carry-over from other donors' samples.

V usage is TRBV14 and J usage is TRBJ2-5, with 9 bases fitting TRBD2. Losses at the gene ends were 0 bases for V and 4 bases for J; bases not matched to a gene: 21. The CDR3 contains 21 residues. The germline V gene has CDR1 SGHDN and CDR2 FVKESK. CDR3 DNA: TGTGCCAGCAGCCAAGATACGTTCGAGGGATTAGCGGGAGTATTGGGAGAGACCCAGTACTTC. Translating gives CASSQDTFEGLAGVLGETQYF.

V gene TRBV10-2 combines with J gene TRBJ2-7; D remains unclear. Trimming took off 3 bases at V and 0 bases at J, with 3 bases between the two ends. This CDR3 comprises 12 residues. Germline V CDR1 and CDR2: WSHSY, SAAADI. CDR3 protein: CASSDYSYEQYF. In nucleotides, the CDR3 is TGCGCCAGCAGTGATTACTCCTACGAGCAGTACTTC.

The V and J genes are TRBV4-1 and TRBJ1-4, with D maybe TRBD1 (5 bases). Germline CDR1 is MGHRA and CDR2 is YSYEKL. V was shortened by 4 bases and J by 7 bases, with 13 bases between the two germline ends. The CDR3 runs 14 residues. CDR3 sequence: CASSRVMGPEKLFF. The CDR3 DNA reads TGCGCCAGCAGCCGCGTTATGGGGCCTGAAAAACTGTTTTTT.

This clone was observed a few times. This chain connects TRBV7-2 to TRBJ1-5; no definite D call. CDR1 and CDR2 from the germline V gene are SGHTA and FQGNSA. Trimming took 5 bases from V and 11 from J, leaving 16 bases between them. The CDR3 totals 13 residues. The CDR3 DNA reads as TGTGCCAGCAGCCTCTGGGATAGTATGTCCCAGCATTTT. It is translated as CASSLWDSMSQHF.

This clone is a singleton in its sample. This chain uses TRBV19 with TRBJ2-7, with 8 bases aligning to TRBD2. The J segment lost 3 bases and the V segment lost 11 bases, leaving 24 bases of the junction unmatched. The CDR3 totals 18 residues. The germline CDR1 and CDR2 sequences are LNHDA and SQIVND (reference sequence). The CDR3 bases are TGTGCCCCCAATGGGGCGGGAGGTTGCTACCAGCGGAACTACGAGCAGTACTTC. This encodes CAPNGAGGCYQRNYEQYF.

Concerning this clone itself: Given a much more abundant clone one base away, this may be a read error. Different DNA sequences within this sample yield the same CDR3. The gene calls are TRBV29-1 and TRBJ2-1; 7 bases are shared with TRBD2. Germline values: CDR1 SQVTM, CDR2 ANQGSEA. This CDR3 spans 15 amino acids. The ends lost 6 bases at V and 6 bases at J; junction bases unmatched: 14. For the CDR3, the DNA is TGCAGCGTCCGTCTCGCACTGGGGGGGGGCAATGAGCAGTTCTTC. Translating gives CSVRLALGGGNEQFF.

This rearrangement joins TRBV19 to TRBJ2-2; D gene ambiguous. The germline gives CDR1 LNHDA, CDR2 SQIVND (reference sequence). This CDR3 spans 13 amino acids. Between the trimmed V and J ends, which lost 10 bases and 6 bases, there was a span of 15 bases. CDR3 in amino acids: CATTQQRAGELFF. The DNA of the CDR3 is TGTGCCACTACCCAACAGCGAGCCGGGGAGCTGTTTTTT. The full variable domain, with the rest looked up from reference TRBV19 and TRBJ2-2, is DGGITQSPKYLFRKEGQNVTLSCEQNLNHDAMYWYRQDPGQGLRLIYYSQIVNDFQKGDIAEGYSVSREKKESFPLTVTSAQKNPTAFYLCATTQQRAGELFFGEGSRLTVL.

Worth noting for this clone: With a far larger clone one base away, a read error is the likely cause. This chain joins TRBV11-2 and TRBJ1-2; 7 bases map to TRBD1. The CDR3 is made up of 13 amino acids. Germline V CDR1 and CDR2: SGHAT, FQNNGV. J gave up 4 bases and V 5 bases, and 4 bases lay outside the gene matches. CDR3 sequence reads: CASSPAGGYGYTF. The CDR3 bases are TGTGCCAGCAGCCCCGCAGGGGGCTATGGCTACACCTTC.

Only one count was recorded for this clone. The chain recombines TRBV6-5 with TRBJ2-6, with TRBD1 matching 7 bases. The CDR3 loop spans 15 amino acids. The V gene's germline CDR1 is MNHEY and CDR2 SVGAGI. The J segment lost 2 bases and the V segment lost 7 bases, leaving 5 bases of the junction unmatched. CDR3 nucleotides: TGTGCCAGCAACCATGGGACAGCTGGGGCCAACGTCCTGACTTTC. Residues: CASNHGTAGANVLTF.

The CDR3 DNA reads TGTGCCAGCAGCTTGATAACAGGGTGGAATCGGCAGTACTTC. Its translation is CASSLITGWNRQYF. This rearrangement joins TRBV5-6 to TRBJ2-7, with D tentatively TRBD1 (6 bases). This CDR3 contains 14 residues. V lost 1 base and J lost 9, with 17 bases in between. The germline V gene encodes CDR1 SGHDT and CDR2 YYEEEE.

V and J are TRBV7-3 and TRBJ2-1, with D possibly called TRBD1 or TRBD2 (5 bases each). From germline, CDR1 is SGHTA and CDR2 FQGTGA. This CDR3 contains 13 residues. V was cut by 3 bases and J by 3 bases, with 6 bases left in between. CDR3 DNA: TGTGCCAGCAGCTTGAGGGGCTACAATGAGCAGTTCTTC. This gives the protein CASSLRGYNEQFF.

This chain connects TRBV7-3 to TRBJ2-1; D gene ambiguous. V lost 0 bases to trimming and J lost 8 bases, with 11 bases between them. Germline CDR1 reads SGHTA; CDR2 reads FQGTGA. The CDR3 sequence is 14 residues long. CDR3 bases: TGTGCCAGCAGCTTAACAGGATCTGAGGATGAGCAGTTCTTC. It translates to CASSLTGSEDEQFF.

Details on this clone: This may be a read error, as it is one base from a much larger clone. The rearrangement uses TRBV7-2 and TRBJ2-7; 7 bases line up with TRBD1. Germline V gene lookup returns CDR1 SGHTA and CDR2 FQGNSA. The V and J ends lost 7 bases and 5 bases, in that order; junction bases with no gene match: 14. CDR3 length: 15 residues. DNA of the CDR3: TGTGCCAGCACTTTAGACCTAGGGGGCCCTCACGAGCAGTACTTC. Its translation: CASTLDLGGPHEQYF.

The J gene is TRBJ2-4, the V gene TRBV30; D might be TRBD1 (5 bases). This CDR3 region has 13 residues. CDR1 is GTSNPN and CDR2 is SVGIG in the germline V gene (reference sequence). V was shortened by 4 bases and J by 3 bases, with 10 bases between the two germline ends. CDR3 bases: TGTGCCTGGAAAGGGGTGGGCAAAAACATTCAGTACTTC. It yields the protein CAWKGVGKNIQYF.

This clone was picked up a small number of times. This rearrangement joins TRBV18 to TRBJ2-1; a possible D gene is TRBD2 (5 bases). V shed 6 bases and J shed 10 bases, with 10 bases lying between them. From germline, CDR1 is KGHSH and CDR2 LQKENI. This CDR3 spans 11 amino acids. For the CDR3, the DNA is TGTGCCAGCTCTCGAGGAGGCGAGCAGTTCTTC. Translation: CASSRGGEQFF.

V and J are TRBV11-3 and TRBJ1-1, with D possibly TRBD1 on 5 matching bases. CDR1 and CDR2 (germline): SGHNT, YENEEA. This CDR3 is 13 amino acids long. Trimming removed 3 bases at V and 7 bases at J, with 12 bases between. The CDR3 coding sequence is TGTGCCAGCAGCTTGGGGGTGAAGGGTGAAGCTTTCTTT. Translated, it gives CASSLGVKGEAFF.

The V and J genes are TRBV25-1 and TRBJ2-7; D remains unclear. Per germline, CDR1 MGHDK and CDR2 SYGVNS. The CDR3 covers 16 residues. Trimming left V 5 bases short and J 0 bases short, with 17 bases between. This CDR3 reads CASSFGSPGFSYEQYF. The CDR3 region has the DNA TGTGCCAGCAGTTTTGGGTCACCCGGGTTCTCCTACGAGCAGTACTTC.

This clone turned up a few times. A much larger clone lies a single base off, so this may be a read error. Distinct nucleotide sequences in the sample also encode this CDR3. The rearrangement links TRBV10-3 to TRBJ1-1; D is uncertain. The V gene lost 6 bases and the J gene lost 3 bases, with 11 bases spanning the gap. This CDR3 is built from 13 residues. Germline loops: CDR1 ENHRY, CDR2 SYGVKD. CDR3 sequence reads: CAISSRSDTEAFF. DNA of the CDR3: TGTGCCATCAGCTCCCGGTCGGACACTGAAGCTTTCTTT.

The chain employs TRBV29-1 and TRBJ2-1; D possibly corresponds to TRBD2 (6 bases). The ends were cut back, 3 bases at V and 2 bases at J, with 11 bases in the middle. CDR3 length equals 14 residues. CDR1 SQVTM and CDR2 ANQGSEA come from the germline V gene. In DNA, the CDR3 is TGCAGCGTTGATAGCGGCCCAGCCTACAATGAGCAGTTCTTC. As protein: CSVDSGPAYNEQFF.